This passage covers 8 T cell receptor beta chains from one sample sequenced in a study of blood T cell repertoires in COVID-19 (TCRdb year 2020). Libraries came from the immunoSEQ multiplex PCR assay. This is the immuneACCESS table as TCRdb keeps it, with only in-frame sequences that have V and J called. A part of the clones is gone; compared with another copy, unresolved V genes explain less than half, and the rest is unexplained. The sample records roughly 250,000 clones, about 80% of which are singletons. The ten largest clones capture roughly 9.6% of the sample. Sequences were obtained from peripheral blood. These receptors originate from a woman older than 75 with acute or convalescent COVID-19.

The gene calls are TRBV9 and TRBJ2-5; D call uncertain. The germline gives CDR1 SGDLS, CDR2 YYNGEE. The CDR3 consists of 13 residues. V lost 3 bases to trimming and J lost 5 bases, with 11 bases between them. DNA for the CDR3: TGTGCCAGCAGCGGGTTAGCTGAGGAGACCCAGTACTTC. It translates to CASSGLAEETQYF.

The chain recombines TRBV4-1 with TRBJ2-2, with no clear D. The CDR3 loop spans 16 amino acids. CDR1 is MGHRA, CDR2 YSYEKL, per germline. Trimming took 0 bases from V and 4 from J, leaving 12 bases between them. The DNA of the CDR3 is TGCGCCAGCAGCCAAGATCCACGCGTTAGCACCGGGGAGCTGTTTTTT. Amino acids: CASSQDPRVSTGELFF.

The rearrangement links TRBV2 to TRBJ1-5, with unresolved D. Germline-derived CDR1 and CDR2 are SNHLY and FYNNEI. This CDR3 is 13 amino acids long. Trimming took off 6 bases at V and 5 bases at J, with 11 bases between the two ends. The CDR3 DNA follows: TGTGCCAGCAGCGGAAACAGAGATCAGCCCCAGCATTTT. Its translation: CASSGNRDQPQHF.

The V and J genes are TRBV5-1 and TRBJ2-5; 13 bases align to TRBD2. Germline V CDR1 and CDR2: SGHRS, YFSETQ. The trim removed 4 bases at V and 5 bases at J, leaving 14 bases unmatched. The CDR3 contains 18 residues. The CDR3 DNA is TGCGCCAGCAGCCGCTCTGGGACTAGCGGGGTCGGGAGGGAGACCCAGTACTTC. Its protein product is CASSRSGTSGVGRETQYF.

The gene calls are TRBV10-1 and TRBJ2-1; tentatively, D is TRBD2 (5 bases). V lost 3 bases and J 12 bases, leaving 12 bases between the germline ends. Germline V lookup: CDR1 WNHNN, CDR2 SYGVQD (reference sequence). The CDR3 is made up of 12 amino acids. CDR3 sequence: CASSEHSVAQFF. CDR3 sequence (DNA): TGCGCCAGCAGTGAACATAGCGTTGCGCAGTTCTTC.

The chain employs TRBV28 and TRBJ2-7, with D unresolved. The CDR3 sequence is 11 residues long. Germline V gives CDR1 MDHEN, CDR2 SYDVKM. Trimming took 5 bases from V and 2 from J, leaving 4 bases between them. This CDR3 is CASSLPYEQYF. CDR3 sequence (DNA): TGTGCCAGCAGTCTACCCTACGAGCAGTACTTC.

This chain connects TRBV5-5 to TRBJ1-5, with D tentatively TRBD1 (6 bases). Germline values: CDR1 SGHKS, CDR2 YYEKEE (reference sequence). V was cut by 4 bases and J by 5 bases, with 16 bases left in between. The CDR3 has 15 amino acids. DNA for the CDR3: TGTGCCAGCAGCCCGGGACCTGGGGGCTATCAGCCCCAGCATTTT. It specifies CASSPGPGGYQPQHF.

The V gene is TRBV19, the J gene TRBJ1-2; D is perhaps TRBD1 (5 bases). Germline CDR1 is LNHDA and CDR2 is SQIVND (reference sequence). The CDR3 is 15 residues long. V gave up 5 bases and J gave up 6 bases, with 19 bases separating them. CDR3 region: CASSAHPPRVHGYTF. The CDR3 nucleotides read TGTGCCAGTAGTGCCCATCCGCCCAGGGTTCATGGCTACACCTTC.